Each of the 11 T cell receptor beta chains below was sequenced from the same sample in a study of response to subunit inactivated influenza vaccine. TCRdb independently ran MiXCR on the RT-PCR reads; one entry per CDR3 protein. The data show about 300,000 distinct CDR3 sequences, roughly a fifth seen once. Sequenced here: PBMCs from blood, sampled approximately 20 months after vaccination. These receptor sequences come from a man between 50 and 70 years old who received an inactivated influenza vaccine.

CDR3 loop: CASSQETGTNEQFF. The CDR3 nucleotides are TGCGCCAGCAGCCAAGAGACAGGAACCAATGAGCAGTTCTTC. V gene TRBV4-1 combines with J gene TRBJ2-1; a possible D gene is TRBD1 (6 bases). The germline V and J ends were trimmed by 0 bases and 6 bases, with 9 bases remaining between them. The CDR3 runs to 14 residues. Germline-derived CDR1 and CDR2 are MGHRA and YSYEKL.

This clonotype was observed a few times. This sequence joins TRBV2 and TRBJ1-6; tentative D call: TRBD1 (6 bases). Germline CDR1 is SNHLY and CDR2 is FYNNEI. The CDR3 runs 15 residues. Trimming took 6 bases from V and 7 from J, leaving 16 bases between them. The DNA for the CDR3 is TGTGCCAGCAGGGATTCGGGACATCAGAATTCACCCCTCCACTTT. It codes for CASRDSGHQNSPLHF.

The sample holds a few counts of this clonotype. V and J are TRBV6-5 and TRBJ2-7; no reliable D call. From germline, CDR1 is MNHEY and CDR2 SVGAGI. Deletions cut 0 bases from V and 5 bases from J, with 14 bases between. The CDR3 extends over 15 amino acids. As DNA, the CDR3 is TGTGCCAGCAGTTACTCGACCAGACTCCGCAACGAGCAGTACTTC. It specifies CASSYSTRLRNEQYF.

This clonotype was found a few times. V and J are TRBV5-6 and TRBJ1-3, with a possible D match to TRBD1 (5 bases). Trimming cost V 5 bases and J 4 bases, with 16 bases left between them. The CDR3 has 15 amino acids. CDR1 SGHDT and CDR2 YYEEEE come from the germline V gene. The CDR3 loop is CASSNFGGSGNTIYF. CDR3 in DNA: TGTGCCAGCAGTAATTTCGGGGGATCAGGAAACACCATATATTTT.

The CDR3 reads CAISESGVDTGELFF. CDR3 sequence (DNA): TGTGCCATCAGTGAGAGTGGGGTTGACACCGGGGAGCTGTTTTTT. The V call is TRBV10-3, the J call TRBJ2-2; the D is unclear. Looked up from germline, CDR1 is ENHRY and CDR2 is SYGVKD. The CDR3 totals 15 residues. Trimming removed 2 bases at V and 3 bases at J, with 10 bases between.

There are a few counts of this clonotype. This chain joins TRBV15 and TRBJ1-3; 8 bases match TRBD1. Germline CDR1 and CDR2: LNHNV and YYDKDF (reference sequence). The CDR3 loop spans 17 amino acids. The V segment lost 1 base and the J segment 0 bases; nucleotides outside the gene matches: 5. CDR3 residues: CATSRGDRLSSGNTIYF. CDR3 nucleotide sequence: TGTGCCACCAGCAGAGGGGACAGGCTTAGCTCTGGAAACACCATATATTTT.

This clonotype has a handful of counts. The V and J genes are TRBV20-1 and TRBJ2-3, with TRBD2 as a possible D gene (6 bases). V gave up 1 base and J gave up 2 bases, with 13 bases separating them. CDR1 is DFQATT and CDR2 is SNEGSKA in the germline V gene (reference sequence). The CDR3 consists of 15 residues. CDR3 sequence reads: CSARAGVRNTDTQYF. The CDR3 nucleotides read TGCAGTGCTAGAGCGGGAGTCAGGAACACAGATACGCAGTATTTT.

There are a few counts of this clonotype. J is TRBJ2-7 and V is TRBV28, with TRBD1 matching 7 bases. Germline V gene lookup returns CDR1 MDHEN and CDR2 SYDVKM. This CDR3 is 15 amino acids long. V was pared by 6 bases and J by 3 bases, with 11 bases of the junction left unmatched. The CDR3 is CASSPLHRGVYEQYF. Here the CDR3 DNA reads TGTGCCAGCAGCCCCCTACACAGGGGAGTCTACGAGCAGTACTTC. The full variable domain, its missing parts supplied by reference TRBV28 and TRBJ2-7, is DVKVTQSSRYLVKRTGEKVFLECVQDMDHENMFWYRQDPGLGLRLIYFSYDVKMKEKGDIPEGYSVSREKKERFSLILESASTNQTSMYLCASSPLHRGVYEQYFGPGTRLTVT.

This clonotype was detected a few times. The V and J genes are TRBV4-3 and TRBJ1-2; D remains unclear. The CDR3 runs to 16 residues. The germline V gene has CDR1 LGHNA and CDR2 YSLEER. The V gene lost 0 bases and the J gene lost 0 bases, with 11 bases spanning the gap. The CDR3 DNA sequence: TGCGCCAGCAGCCAAGATACTGCTGCAGCTAACTATGGCTACACCTTC. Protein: CASSQDTAAANYGYTF.

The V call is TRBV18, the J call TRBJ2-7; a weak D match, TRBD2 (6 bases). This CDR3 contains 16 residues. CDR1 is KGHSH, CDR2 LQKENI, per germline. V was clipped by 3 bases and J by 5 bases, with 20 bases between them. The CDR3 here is CASSPWSSRGEDEQYF. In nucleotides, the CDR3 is TGTGCCAGCTCACCTTGGAGCTCGCGGGGTGAGGACGAGCAGTACTTC.

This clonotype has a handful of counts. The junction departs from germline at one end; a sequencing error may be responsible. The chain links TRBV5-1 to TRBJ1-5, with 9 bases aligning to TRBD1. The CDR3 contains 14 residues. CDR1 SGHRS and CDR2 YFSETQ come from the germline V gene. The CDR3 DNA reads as TGCGCCAGCAGTTTGGACAGGGGTGATCAGCCCCAGCATTTT. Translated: CASSLDRGDQPQHF.